Listed here are 22 T cell receptor beta chains from one sample, sequenced in a study of blood T cell repertoires in COVID-19. TCRdb's copy holds only in-frame clones and misses some; the assay was immunoSEQ multiplex PCR. The sample contains around 150,000 clones, around 80% of which appear only once. Sequenced sample: PBMCs or T cells enriched from blood (not recorded which). The receptors were sampled from a woman aged 55-70 years who had recovered from COVID-19.

The chain uses TRBV7-8 and TRBJ2-7; perhaps TRBD2 as D (6 bases). This CDR3 spans 15 amino acids. Per the germline V gene, CDR1 is SGHVS and CDR2 is FQNEAQ. Trimming took off 4 bases at V and 4 bases at J, with 17 bases between the two ends. This CDR3 is CASSSRGTGRYEQYF. The DNA of the CDR3 is TGTGCCAGCAGCTCTCGAGGGACTGGCAGATACGAGCAGTACTTC.

The chain links TRBV12-3 or TRBV12-4 to TRBJ2-7; possible D gene TRBD1, 6 bases. The V end was cut by 5 bases, the J end by 6 bases, with 14 bases between. CDR3 length: 13 amino acids. The chain's CDR3 is CASSQSTGSEQYF. The CDR3 DNA follows: TGTGCCAGCAGTCAGTCCACAGGGTCCGAGCAGTACTTC.

The CDR3 loop reads CASSIQGGANEKLFF. The CDR3 DNA follows: TGTGCCAGTAGTATCCAGGGAGGGGCTAATGAAAAACTGTTTTTT. The rearrangement uses TRBV19 and TRBJ1-4, with TRBD1 as a possible D gene (5 bases). CDR1 and CDR2 (germline): LNHDA, SQIVND (reference sequence). The CDR3 has 15 amino acids. The germline V and J ends were trimmed by 3 bases and 3 bases, with 11 bases remaining between them.

The chain combines TRBV7-9 with TRBJ2-1, with 7 bases aligning to TRBD1. The V and J ends lost 3 bases and 1 base, in that order; junction bases with no gene match: 3. The germline gives CDR1 SEHNR, CDR2 FQNEAQ (reference sequence). The CDR3 has 15 residues. As DNA, the CDR3 is TGTGCCAGCAGCTTGACAGGGCTATCCTACAATGAGCAGTTCTTC. Encoded protein: CASSLTGLSYNEQFF.

The rearrangement joins TRBV6-1 to TRBJ2-5; 14 bases align to TRBD2. Losses at the gene ends were 4 bases for V and 4 bases for J; bases not matched to a gene: 11. Germline CDR1 is MNHNS and CDR2 is SASEGT. This CDR3 has 18 amino acids. Written as DNA, the CDR3 is TGTGCCAGCAGTGCCCAGGGGGGGACTAGCGGGGGTTTAGAGACCCAGTACTTC. Amino acids: CASSAQGGTSGGLETQYF.

The chain joins TRBV19 to TRBJ1-1; D gene unclear. CDR1 and CDR2 (germline): LNHDA, SQIVND (reference sequence). Trimming left V 1 base short and J 0 bases short, with 15 bases between. This CDR3 is 17 amino acids long. The CDR3 DNA sequence: TGTGCCAGTAGTATAGGAAGAGGGCGGCCGATGAACACTGAAGCTTTCTTT. Translation gives CASSIGRGRPMNTEAFF.

This clone appeared many times. The rearrangement uses TRBV30 and TRBJ2-7; the match to TRBD1 covers 11 bases. Germline V gene sequence: CDR1 GTSNPN, CDR2 SVGIG (reference sequence). The length of the CDR3 is 14 residues. The V segment lost 3 bases and the J segment 0 bases; nucleotides outside the gene matches: 1. The CDR3 loop reads CAWSGTGGSYEQYF. The CDR3 nucleotides are TGTGCCTGGAGCGGGACAGGGGGCTCCTACGAGCAGTACTTC.

V usage is TRBV5-1 and J usage is TRBJ1-4; D is possibly TRBD1 (5 bases). The CDR3 runs to 14 residues. CDR1 and CDR2 (germline): SGHRS, YFSETQ. Trimming pared 2 bases from V and 16 bases from J, leaving 21 bases between. The CDR3 loop is CASSFGGQTKTWFF. The CDR3 bases are TGCGCCAGCAGCTTCGGGGGTCAGACAAAAACATGGTTTTTT.

V and J are TRBV11-3 and TRBJ2-3; tentative D call: TRBD2 (7 bases). CDR3 length: 16 residues. V dropped 1 base and J dropped 4 bases, with 15 bases sitting between them. Per germline, CDR1 SGHNT and CDR2 YENEEA. The CDR3: CASSLGRGGQSDTQYF. In nucleotides, the CDR3 is TGTGCCAGCAGCTTAGGGAGGGGGGGCCAATCAGATACGCAGTATTTT.

This rearrangement joins TRBV15 to TRBJ2-2; D unclear. The germline V and J ends were trimmed by 2 bases and 3 bases, with 10 bases remaining between them. Germline V CDR1 and CDR2: LNHNV, YYDKDF (reference sequence). The CDR3 is 15 residues long. Here the CDR3 reads CATSRLLSDTGELFF. CDR3 nucleotides: TGTGCCACCAGCAGACTTCTTTCGGACACCGGGGAGCTGTTTTTT.

This clone has a single count. The V and J genes are TRBV7-9 and TRBJ2-2; D possibly corresponds to TRBD1 (5 bases). The V end lost 7 bases, the J end lost 7 bases, and 16 bases lay between the germline ends. The CDR3 sequence is 14 residues long. Germline-derived CDR1 and CDR2 are SEHNR and FQNEAQ (reference sequence). The CDR3 sequence: CASIDWGDNGELFF. The CDR3 DNA reads as TGTGCCAGCATCGACTGGGGCGACAACGGGGAGCTGTTTTTT.

J is TRBJ1-2 and V is TRBV5-1; 10 positions match TRBD1. The V gene's germline CDR1 is SGHRS and CDR2 YFSETQ. This CDR3 region has 16 residues. The trim removed 2 bases at V and 3 bases at J, leaving 7 bases unmatched. CDR3 protein: CASSLDYGTGDYGYTF. The CDR3 DNA reads as TGCGCCAGCAGCTTAGATTACGGGACAGGGGACTATGGCTACACCTTC.

CDR3 nucleotide sequence: TGTGCCAGCACTTTGAGGTGGGGAGTCCAGCCCCAGCATTTT. Translated: CASTLRWGVQPQHF. The chain links TRBV6-5 to TRBJ1-5; no definite D call. This CDR3 is built from 14 residues. V was trimmed by 7 bases and J by 7 bases, leaving 17 bases between them. Germline-derived CDR1 and CDR2 are MNHEY and SVGAGI.

This clone was detected once. This chain links TRBV27 with TRBJ1-1; TRBD1 aligns across 7 bases. Looked up from germline, CDR1 is MNHEY and CDR2 is SMNVEV (reference sequence). The CDR3 runs 13 residues. V gave up 2 bases and J gave up 8 bases; unmatched junction bases: 5. The CDR3 DNA reads TGTGCCAGCAGTTTAAAAGGGACAGCAGAAGCTTTCTTT. It codes for CASSLKGTAEAFF.

Only one count was recorded for this clone. This rearrangement joins TRBV28 to TRBJ1-5, with D hard to call. Trimming cost V 3 bases and J 0 bases, with 24 bases left between them. The CDR3 length is 20 residues. In germline, CDR1 is MDHEN, CDR2 SYDVKM. The CDR3 loop reads CASSFTFGPWREHSNQPQHF. The CDR3, as DNA: TGTGCCAGCAGTTTCACCTTTGGCCCCTGGAGGGAACATAGCAATCAGCCCCAGCATTTT.

The V call is TRBV5-5, the J call TRBJ2-3; the D gene is possibly TRBD2 (5 bases). CDR3 length: 16 residues. Trimming took off 5 bases at V and 2 bases at J, with 18 bases between the two ends. The V gene's germline CDR1 is SGHKS and CDR2 YYEKEE (reference sequence). CDR3 residues: CASSSETGIATDTQYF. The DNA of the CDR3 is TGTGCCAGCAGTTCCGAGACGGGGATTGCCACAGATACGCAGTATTTT.

The chain is built from TRBV28 and TRBJ1-4; 7 bases fit TRBD1. With V trimmed by 7 bases and J by 5 bases, 4 bases remained unmatched. Germline values: CDR1 MDHEN, CDR2 SYDVKM. CDR3 length: 13 amino acids. The DNA for the CDR3 is TGTGCCAGCACAGGGACAGTAAATGAAAAACTGTTTTTT. It codes for CASTGTVNEKLFF.

V gene TRBV29-1 combines with J gene TRBJ2-2, with 10 bases fitting TRBD1. Trimming cost V 4 bases and J 5 bases; bases outside gene matches: 7. Germline CDR1 and CDR2: SQVTM and ANQGSEA. The CDR3 has 15 residues. This CDR3 reads CSVGGRTGGTGELFF. In DNA, the CDR3 is TGCAGCGTTGGGGGACGGACAGGGGGTACCGGGGAGCTGTTTTTT.

This chain connects TRBV30 to TRBJ2-7; D ambiguous. Looked up from germline, CDR1 is GTSNPN and CDR2 is SVGIG (reference sequence). The CDR3 contains 14 residues. The ends were cut back, 5 bases at V and 2 bases at J, with 16 bases in the middle. In DNA, the CDR3 is TGTGCCTGGTCCCCTATGTCTAGTACCTACGAGCAGTACTTC. Its protein product is CAWSPMSSTYEQYF.

V and J are TRBV6-2 or TRBV6-3 and TRBJ1-2; D is uncertain. There are 14 residues in the CDR3. Germline CDR1 MNHEY, CDR2 SVGEGT. V dropped 2 bases and J dropped 1 base, with 8 bases sitting between them. The CDR3, as DNA: TGTGCCAGCAGTTACAGTTGGAGTAACTATGGCTACACCTTC. Its protein is CASSYSWSNYGYTF.

At least ten counts were recorded for this clone. V is TRBV28 and J is TRBJ2-3, with TRBD2 matching over 9 bases. Germline lookup yields CDR1 MDHEN and CDR2 SYDVKM. Unmatched junction bases numbered 5, after V lost 10 bases and J lost 3 bases. This CDR3 contains 13 residues. The CDR3 reads CAITTSGTDTQYF. CDR3 nucleotide sequence: TGTGCCATTACGACTAGCGGAACAGATACGCAGTATTTT.

The rearrangement joins TRBV4-2 to TRBJ1-2; 8 bases map to TRBD1. The CDR3 loop spans 16 amino acids. J gave up 4 bases and V 1 base, and 8 bases lay outside the gene matches. CDR1 is LGHNA and CDR2 is YNFKEQ in the germline V gene. This CDR3 is CASSQAWDRPFYGYTF. The CDR3 DNA follows: TGTGCCAGCAGCCAAGCTTGGGACAGGCCCTTCTATGGCTACACCTTC.